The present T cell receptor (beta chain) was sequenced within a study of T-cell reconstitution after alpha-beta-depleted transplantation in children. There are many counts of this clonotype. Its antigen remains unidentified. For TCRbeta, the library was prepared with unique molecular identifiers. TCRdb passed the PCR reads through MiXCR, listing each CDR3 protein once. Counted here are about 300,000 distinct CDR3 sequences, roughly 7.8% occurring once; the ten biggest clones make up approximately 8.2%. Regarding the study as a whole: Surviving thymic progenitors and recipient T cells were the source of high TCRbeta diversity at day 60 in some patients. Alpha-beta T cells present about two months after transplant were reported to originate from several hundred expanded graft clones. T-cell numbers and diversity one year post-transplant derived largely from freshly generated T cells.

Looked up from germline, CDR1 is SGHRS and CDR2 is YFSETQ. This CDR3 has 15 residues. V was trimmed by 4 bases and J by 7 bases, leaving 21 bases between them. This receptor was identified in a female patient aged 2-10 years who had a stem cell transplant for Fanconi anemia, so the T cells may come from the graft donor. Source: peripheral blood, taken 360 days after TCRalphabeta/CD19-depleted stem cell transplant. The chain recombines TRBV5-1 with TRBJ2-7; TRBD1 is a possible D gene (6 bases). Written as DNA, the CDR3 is TGCGCCAGCAGCCGTGACGGCCTGACAGGTGGGGAGCAGTACTTC. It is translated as CASSRDGLTGGEQYF.